The 22 T cell receptor beta chains below were found in one sample sequenced in a study of blood T cell repertoires in COVID-19. Profiled with immunoSEQ multiplex PCR; TCRdb holds only in-frame clones, not every one. The sample has around 44,000 clones; 81% are singletons. Input material: peripheral blood. The receptor set was obtained from a man aged 35-49 years with active or convalescent COVID-19.

The CDR3: CASSYGTGPGYTF. The CDR3 coding sequence is TGTGCCAGCAGTTACGGGACAGGGCCTGGCTACACCTTC. The J gene is TRBJ1-2, the V gene TRBV6-5, with 9 bases lining up with TRBD1. The CDR3 covers 13 residues. J lost 7 bases, V lost 2 bases, and 2 bases had no gene match. In germline, CDR1 is MNHEY, CDR2 SVGAGI.

This clone was seen a few times. The chain carries TRBV30 and TRBJ1-2; possible D gene TRBD1, 5 bases. The CDR3 covers 14 residues. Germline values: CDR1 GTSNPN, CDR2 SVGIG (reference sequence). With 4 bases removed from V and 2 bases from J, the gap between germline ends came to 14 bases. CDR3 loop: CAWIPIGGNYGYTF. DNA for the CDR3: TGTGCCTGGATCCCCATCGGGGGAAACTATGGCTACACCTTC.

The CDR3 nucleotides are TGTGCCAGCAGCTTGTGGGGACAGGGGACCCAAGAGACCCAGTACTTC. It is translated as CASSLWGQGTQETQYF. V is TRBV5-6 and J is TRBJ2-5; 10 nucleotides align to TRBD1. CDR1 is SGHDT, CDR2 YYEEEE, per germline. The CDR3 sequence is 16 residues long. J was trimmed by 1 base and V by 1 base; bases with no gene match: 4.

V usage is TRBV5-4 and J usage is TRBJ1-1, with a tentative D call TRBD1 (6 bases). Per the germline V gene, CDR1 is SGHNT and CDR2 is YYREEE (reference sequence). The CDR3 is 15 residues long. The V gene lost 4 bases and the J gene lost 7 bases, with 20 bases spanning the gap. The CDR3 loop is CASSPHSGGFGEAFF. DNA for the CDR3: TGTGCCAGCAGCCCCCACAGCGGGGGCTTTGGTGAAGCTTTCTTT. Using reference TRBV5-4 and TRBJ1-1 for the parts outside the CDR3, the full variable domain is ETGVTQSPTHLIKTRGQQVTLRCSSQSGHNTVSWYQQALGQGPQFIFQYYREEENGRGNFPPRFSGLQFPNYSSELNVNALELDDSALYLCASSPHSGGFGEAFFGQGTRLTVV.

This chain connects TRBV6-2 or TRBV6-3 to TRBJ1-1; tentatively, D is TRBD1 (5 bases). V lost 0 bases, J lost 0 bases, and 11 bases lay in between. CDR3 length equals 16 residues. CDR1 is MNHEY, CDR2 SVGEGT, per germline. CDR3 nucleotides: TGTGCCAGCAGTTACTCCCCATCAGGGTTGAACACTGAAGCTTTCTTT. Protein sequence: CASSYSPSGLNTEAFF.

The chain carries TRBV13 and TRBJ1-4; 7 positions match TRBD1. The V gene end was trimmed by 5 bases and the J gene end by 5 bases; junction bases not matched to a gene: 8. Germline V gives CDR1 PRHDT, CDR2 FYEKMQ (reference sequence). The CDR3 has 15 residues. The CDR3 reads CASSRGTDQNEKLFF. The CDR3 nucleotides read TGTGCCAGCAGCCGCGGGACAGATCAGAATGAAAAACTGTTTTTT.

CDR3 sequence: CASRDNSYEQYF. CDR3 nucleotides: TGTGCCAGCCGGGACAACTCCTACGAGCAGTACTTC. The chain uses TRBV2 and TRBJ2-7, with D perhaps matching TRBD1 (6 bases). There are 12 residues in the CDR3. The germline CDR1 and CDR2 sequences are SNHLY and FYNNEI. V was cut by 8 bases and J by 0 bases, with 8 bases left in between.

V is TRBV4-3 and J is TRBJ2-2; D might be TRBD1 (5 bases). CDR1 is LGHNA, CDR2 YSLEER, per germline. Trimming left V 4 bases short and J 4 bases short, with 10 bases between. The CDR3 contains 14 residues. The CDR3 sequence: CASSLRGGTGELFF. The CDR3 DNA follows: TGCGCCAGCAGCCTAAGGGGCGGCACCGGGGAGCTGTTTTTT.

A few counts support this clone. This chain connects TRBV18 to TRBJ1-1; D unresolved. V was clipped by 0 bases and J by 2 bases, with 7 bases between them. This CDR3 region has 14 residues. CDR1 is KGHSH and CDR2 is LQKENI in the germline V gene. DNA of the CDR3: TGTGCCAGCTCACCACCTGGCCGAAACACTGAAGCTTTCTTT. It specifies CASSPPGRNTEAFF.

V usage is TRBV4-3 and J usage is TRBJ1-6; D not certain. The CDR3 covers 15 residues. The germline CDR1 and CDR2 sequences are LGHNA and YSLEER. V shed 0 bases and J shed 6 bases, with 9 bases lying between them. The CDR3 sequence: CASSQDKRSNSPLHF. CDR3 in DNA: TGCGCCAGCAGCCAAGATAAAAGGAGTAATTCACCCCTCCACTTT.

The chain combines TRBV4-1 with TRBJ1-2, with TRBD1 matching 7 bases. V dropped 4 bases and J dropped 1; count of bases not matched to a gene: 6. CDR3 length: 15 residues. Per germline, CDR1 MGHRA and CDR2 YSYEKL. This chain's CDR3 is CASSLGTVLNYGYTF. The CDR3 DNA is TGCGCCAGCAGCCTGGGGACAGTCCTTAACTATGGCTACACCTTC.

This clone appeared a few times. The genes are TRBV11-2 and TRBJ2-3; D might be TRBD2 (6 bases). The CDR3 consists of 15 residues. Germline lookup yields CDR1 SGHAT and CDR2 FQNNGV. Trimming cost V 7 bases and J 0 bases, with 14 bases left between them. CDR3 nucleotide sequence: TGTGCCAGCACCACTATAGCGGCTAGCACAGATACGCAGTATTTT. It yields the protein CASTTIAASTDTQYF.

This sequence joins TRBV9 and TRBJ2-7; D call uncertain. Trimming cost V 3 bases and J 4 bases, with 11 bases left between them. The CDR3 contains 13 residues. Germline lookup yields CDR1 SGDLS and CDR2 YYNGEE. This chain's CDR3 is CASSESVGYEQYF. In DNA form, the CDR3 reads TGTGCCAGCAGCGAGAGCGTTGGATACGAGCAGTACTTC.

This clone was recorded only once. The chain uses TRBV5-5 and TRBJ1-2; 9 nucleotides match TRBD1. The CDR3 consists of 14 residues. Per the germline V gene, CDR1 is SGHKS and CDR2 is YYEKEE (reference sequence). Losses at the gene ends were 4 bases for V and 2 bases for J; bases not matched to a gene: 3. This CDR3 is CASSPGQGNYGYTF. The CDR3 nucleotides read TGTGCCAGCAGCCCTGGACAGGGGAACTATGGCTACACCTTC.

This clone was seen once. The V and J genes are TRBV19 and TRBJ1-2; D gene ambiguous. Trimming cost V 2 bases and J 8 bases, with 15 bases left between them. The CDR3 has 14 amino acids. Germline V gene data show CDR1 as LNHDA and CDR2 as SQIVND (reference sequence). The CDR3 nucleotides read TGTGCCAGTAGTATACCCGGGCTTGGAGGGGGCTACACCTTC. Translated: CASSIPGLGGGYTF.

The chain carries TRBV5-6 and TRBJ1-2, with a weak D call TRBD1 (6 bases). CDR3 length: 12 amino acids. V was pared by 5 bases and J by 8 bases, with 13 bases between. Germline CDR1 and CDR2: SGHDT and YYEEEE. The CDR3 nucleotides read TGTGCCAGCAGTTTCTACAGGGACGGCTACACCTTC. Translated: CASSFYRDGYTF.

The rearrangement uses TRBV7-3 and TRBJ2-7, with D perhaps matching TRBD2 (5 bases). The V end was cut by 8 bases, the J end by 5 bases, with 19 bases between. Germline loops: CDR1 SGHTA, CDR2 FQGTGA. The CDR3 extends over 14 amino acids. CDR3 residues: CASSLEGSGNEQYF. The CDR3 DNA sequence: TGTGCCAGCTCCCTAGAGGGTAGTGGGAACGAGCAGTACTTC.

The chain employs TRBV19 and TRBJ1-2; unclear D gene. The CDR3 covers 15 residues. Deletions cut 2 bases from V and 2 bases from J, with 12 bases between. CDR1 is LNHDA, CDR2 SQIVND, per germline (reference sequence). As DNA, the CDR3 is TGTGCCAGTAGTATATCCGGGGTAGGCAACTATGGCTACACCTTC. Protein: CASSISGVGNYGYTF.

Notes on this clone: At one of its ends the junction is not consistent with the germline gene, which may arise from a read error. J is TRBJ1-6 and V is TRBV11-1; the D is unclear. This CDR3 has 15 amino acids. CDR1 SGHAT and CDR2 FQDESV come from the germline V gene (reference sequence). CDR3 region: CATSVSSGSNSPLHF. As DNA, the CDR3 is TGTGCCACCAGCGTATCAAGCGGGAGCAATTCACCCCTCCACTTT.

The V call is TRBV4-2, the J call TRBJ2-5, with a possible D match to TRBD1 (6 bases). This CDR3 spans 15 amino acids. Germline CDR1 is LGHNA and CDR2 is YNFKEQ. Deletions cut 4 bases from V and 4 bases from J, with 16 bases between. CDR3 bases: TGTGCCAGCAGCCCTGACCAAAAAGGGGGAGAGACCCAGTACTTC. This gives the protein CASSPDQKGGETQYF.

The chain uses TRBV6-5 and TRBJ1-2; 7 bases fit TRBD1. The trim removed 9 bases at V and 8 bases at J, leaving 15 bases unmatched. Germline lookup yields CDR1 MNHEY and CDR2 SVGAGI. The CDR3 has 14 amino acids. CDR3 bases: TGTGCCAGTCAGACCCCAGGACAGGCCGGCGGCTACACCTTC. Its protein product is CASQTPGQAGGYTF.

This clone was picked up a small number of times. The genes are TRBV6-5 and TRBJ1-1, with D possibly TRBD1 on 6 matching bases. The CDR3 totals 15 residues. V was trimmed by 5 bases and J by 0 bases, leaving 13 bases between them. Germline loops: CDR1 MNHEY, CDR2 SVGAGI. In nucleotides, the CDR3 is TGTGCCAGCAGTCCCCAGGGGCCGGTGAACACTGAAGCTTTCTTT. It specifies CASSPQGPVNTEAFF.